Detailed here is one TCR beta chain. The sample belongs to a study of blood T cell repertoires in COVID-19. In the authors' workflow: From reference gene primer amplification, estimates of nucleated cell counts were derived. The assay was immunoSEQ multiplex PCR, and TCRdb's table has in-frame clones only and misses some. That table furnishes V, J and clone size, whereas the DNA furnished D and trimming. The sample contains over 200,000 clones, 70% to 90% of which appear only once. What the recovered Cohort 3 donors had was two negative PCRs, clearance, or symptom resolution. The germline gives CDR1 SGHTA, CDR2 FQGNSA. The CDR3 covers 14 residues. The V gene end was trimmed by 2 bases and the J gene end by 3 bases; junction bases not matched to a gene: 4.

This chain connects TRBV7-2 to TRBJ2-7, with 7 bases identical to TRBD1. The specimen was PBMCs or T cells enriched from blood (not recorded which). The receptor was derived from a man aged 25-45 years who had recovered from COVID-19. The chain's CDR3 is CASSLYGTVYEQYF. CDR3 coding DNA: TGTGCCAGCAGCTTATACGGGACAGTCTACGAGCAGTACTTC.